This TCR beta chain was sequenced for a study of glioma-infiltrating T cells. Amplification of TCR alpha and beta CDR3 regions from RNA used iRepertoire nested multiplex PCR. TCRdb fed the multiplex PCR reads into MiXCR, producing one record per CDR3 protein. The sample has under 130,000 distinct CDR3 sequences; around 28% are singletons. In its sample, this clonotype was seen many times. The antigen remains undetermined. Study-level points and caveats: Tissue-blood divergence was below expectation in non-neoplastic patients, above in gliomas.

This CDR3 has 15 amino acids. Germline CDR1 SGHTA, CDR2 FQGNSA. The V end lost 5 bases, the J end lost 2 bases, and 14 bases lay between the germline ends. The receptor was isolated from a human donor with low-grade glioma or glioblastoma, undergoing nonglioma brain surgery, or in good health (not recorded which). Sequencing was carried out using glioma tissue, nonneoplastic brain tissue, or PBMCs (not recorded which). The chain combines TRBV7-2 with TRBJ2-3; D is tentatively TRBD1 or TRBD2 (7 bases each). CDR3 DNA sequence: TGTGCCAGCAGCCCAGGGGGGGGCCCCACAGATACGCAGTATTTT. Its protein is CASSPGGGPTDTQYF. Together with reference TRBV7-2 and TRBJ2-3, the CDR3 gives the full variable domain: GAGVSQSPSNKVTEKGKDVELRCDPISGHTALYWYRQSLGQGLEFLIYFQGNSAPDKSGLPSDRFSAERTGGSVSTLTIQRTQQEDSAVYLCASSPGGGPTDTQYFGPGTRLTVL.